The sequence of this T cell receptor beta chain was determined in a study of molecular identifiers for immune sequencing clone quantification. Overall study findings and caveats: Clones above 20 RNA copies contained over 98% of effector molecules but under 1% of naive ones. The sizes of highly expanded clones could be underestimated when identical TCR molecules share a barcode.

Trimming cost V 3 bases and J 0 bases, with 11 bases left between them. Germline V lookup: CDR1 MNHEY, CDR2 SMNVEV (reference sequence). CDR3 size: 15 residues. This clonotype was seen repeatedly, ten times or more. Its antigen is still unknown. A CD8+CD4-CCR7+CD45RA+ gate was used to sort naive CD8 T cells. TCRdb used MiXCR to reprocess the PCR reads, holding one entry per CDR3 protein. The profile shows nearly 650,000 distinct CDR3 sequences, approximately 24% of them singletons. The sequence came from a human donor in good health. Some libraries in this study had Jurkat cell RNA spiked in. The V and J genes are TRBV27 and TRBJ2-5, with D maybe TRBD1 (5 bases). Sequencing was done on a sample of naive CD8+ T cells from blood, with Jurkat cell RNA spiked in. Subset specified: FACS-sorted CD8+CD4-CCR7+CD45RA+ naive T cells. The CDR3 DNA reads TGTGCCAGCAGTTTTTCAGGGAACCACCAAGAGACCCAGTACTTC. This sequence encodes CASSFSGNHQETQYF.